The rows below give T cell receptor beta chains drawn from one sample of a study of T cell repertoires in cytomegalovirus infection. The antigens these receptors bind are not known. TCRdb redid the calling of the reads with MiXCR, one entry per CDR3 protein. Of some 800,000 distinct CDR3 sequences listed, 32% are singletons. The sequences come from cultured CD8+ T cells from PBMCs, collected from culture after CMV antigen stimulation. These receptor sequences come from a human donor in good health (CMV status not recorded). Some clones in this sample may be carry-over from other donors' samples. CDR3s include the opening cysteine and the closing phenylalanine or tryptophan. The D gene is left open where the match is weak.

CDR3 protein: CASRAGDRFFNEKLFF
V gene: TRBV12-3/TRBV12-4
J gene: TRBJ1-4
CDR3 length: 16
D gene: -

CDR3 protein: CAIHTEAFF
V gene: TRBV5-4
J gene: TRBJ1-1
CDR3 length: 9
D gene: -

CDR3 protein: CASSPPYAEQFF
V gene: TRBV18
J gene: TRBJ2-1
CDR3 length: 12
D gene: -

CDR3 protein: CASSSRGTLNTEAFF
V gene: TRBV18
J gene: TRBJ1-1
CDR3 length: 15
D gene: TRBD1

CDR3 protein: CASSYYPDANSPLHF
V gene: TRBV6-2/TRBV6-3
J gene: TRBJ1-6
CDR3 length: 15
D gene: -

CDR3 protein: CASSLTGGVQPQHF
V gene: TRBV28
J gene: TRBJ1-5
CDR3 length: 14
D gene: TRBD1

CDR3 protein: CASSSLREGLGTQYF
V gene: TRBV12-3/TRBV12-4
J gene: TRBJ2-3
CDR3 length: 15
D gene: TRBD2

CDR3 protein: CSVEIGQRTQIYLNEQFF
V gene: TRBV29-1
J gene: TRBJ2-1
CDR3 length: 18
D gene: -

CDR3 protein: CATQALSGANVLTF
V gene: TRBV12-3/TRBV12-4
J gene: TRBJ2-6
CDR3 length: 14
D gene: -

CDR3 protein: CASSPEGGQSPLHF
V gene: TRBV7-8
J gene: TRBJ1-6
CDR3 length: 14
D gene: -

CDR3 protein: CASTSHPRTDTQYF
V gene: TRBV7-6
J gene: TRBJ2-3
CDR3 length: 14
D gene: -

CDR3 protein: CASSGTGQGPPETQYF
V gene: TRBV4-1
J gene: TRBJ2-5
CDR3 length: 16
D gene: TRBD1

CDR3 protein: CASSTGLLQSNYGYTF
V gene: TRBV6-1
J gene: TRBJ1-2
CDR3 length: 16
D gene: -

CDR3 protein: CASAGGLLAANTGELFF
V gene: TRBV12-3/TRBV12-4
J gene: TRBJ2-2
CDR3 length: 17
D gene: TRBD2

CDR3 protein: CASSAPIGGSYNEQFF
V gene: TRBV27
J gene: TRBJ2-1
CDR3 length: 16
D gene: -

CDR3 protein: CASTYDRLNEAFF
V gene: TRBV2
J gene: TRBJ1-1
CDR3 length: 13
D gene: -

CDR3 protein: CASSVDPWVGGSTDTQYF
V gene: TRBV9
J gene: TRBJ2-3
CDR3 length: 18
D gene: TRBD2

CDR3 protein: CASSGSGAGYNEQFF
V gene: TRBV27
J gene: TRBJ2-1
CDR3 length: 15
D gene: -

CDR3 protein: CASSPRGGGGYEQYF
V gene: TRBV7-6
J gene: TRBJ2-7
CDR3 length: 15
D gene: -

CDR3 protein: CASSPRSYSGANVLTF
V gene: TRBV14
J gene: TRBJ2-6
CDR3 length: 16
D gene: -

CDR3 protein: CASSQENGEDRFF
V gene: TRBV4-1
J gene: TRBJ2-1
CDR3 length: 13
D gene: -

CDR3 protein: CSARDLGASYEQYF
V gene: TRBV20-1
J gene: TRBJ2-7
CDR3 length: 14
D gene: -

CDR3 protein: CASSPSEGSAYNEQFF
V gene: TRBV7-9
J gene: TRBJ2-1
CDR3 length: 16
D gene: -

CDR3 protein: CSAPAGYGYTF
V gene: TRBV29-1
J gene: TRBJ1-2
CDR3 length: 11
D gene: -

CDR3 protein: CASSQRSSPNTGELFF
V gene: TRBV14
J gene: TRBJ2-2
CDR3 length: 16
D gene: -

CDR3 protein: CASASPRELSGNTIYF
V gene: TRBV7-9
J gene: TRBJ1-3
CDR3 length: 16
D gene: -

CDR3 protein: CASGPGRAYEQYF
V gene: TRBV27
J gene: TRBJ2-7
CDR3 length: 13
D gene: -

CDR3 protein: CAISEPRASGGPGDTQYF
V gene: TRBV10-3
J gene: TRBJ2-3
CDR3 length: 18
D gene: TRBD2

CDR3 protein: CASSHIQFRESQETQYF
V gene: TRBV7-6
J gene: TRBJ2-5
CDR3 length: 17
D gene: -

CDR3 protein: CASSPLSGDRQYF
V gene: TRBV4-1
J gene: TRBJ2-5
CDR3 length: 13
D gene: -

CDR3 protein: CASSRSTGEENIQYF
V gene: TRBV12-3/TRBV12-4
J gene: TRBJ2-4
CDR3 length: 15
D gene: TRBD1

CDR3 protein: CASSLAVAGIDTQYF
V gene: TRBV4-1
J gene: TRBJ2-3
CDR3 length: 15
D gene: TRBD2

CDR3 protein: CASSQEGGHLSDSPLHF
V gene: TRBV4-3
J gene: TRBJ1-6
CDR3 length: 17
D gene: TRBD1

CDR3 protein: CASSPRDRMNTEAFF
V gene: TRBV3-1
J gene: TRBJ1-1
CDR3 length: 15
D gene: TRBD1

CDR3 protein: CATEGGQGRLGTEAFF
V gene: TRBV10-3
J gene: TRBJ1-1
CDR3 length: 16
D gene: TRBD1

CDR3 protein: CASSIDGTSGGASYNEQFF
V gene: TRBV19
J gene: TRBJ2-1
CDR3 length: 19
D gene: TRBD2

CDR3 protein: CSVPAPRDGEQYF
V gene: TRBV29-1
J gene: TRBJ2-7
CDR3 length: 13
D gene: -

CDR3 protein: CASPLAVGDNEQFF
V gene: TRBV2
J gene: TRBJ2-1
CDR3 length: 14
D gene: -

CDR3 protein: CASSWQGATDTQYF
V gene: TRBV7-9
J gene: TRBJ2-3
CDR3 length: 14
D gene: -

CDR3 protein: CASRRTGEAFF
V gene: TRBV19
J gene: TRBJ1-1
CDR3 length: 11
D gene: TRBD1

CDR3 protein: CASSTGLYGYTF
V gene: TRBV12-3/TRBV12-4
J gene: TRBJ1-2
CDR3 length: 12
D gene: -

CDR3 protein: CASSPRDTPDYGYTF
V gene: TRBV18
J gene: TRBJ1-2
CDR3 length: 15
D gene: -

CDR3 protein: CASSQDYATNEKLFF
V gene: TRBV4-1
J gene: TRBJ1-4
CDR3 length: 15
D gene: -

CDR3 protein: CSTPSWETGYTF
V gene: TRBV29-1
J gene: TRBJ1-2
CDR3 length: 12
D gene: -

CDR3 protein: CASSYPFGGGLQETQYF
V gene: TRBV7-6
J gene: TRBJ2-5
CDR3 length: 17
D gene: -

CDR3 protein: CASEKGYTEAFF
V gene: TRBV6-5
J gene: TRBJ1-1
CDR3 length: 12
D gene: -

CDR3 protein: CASSFPGLFLTGDAEAFF
V gene: TRBV7-2
J gene: TRBJ1-1
CDR3 length: 18
D gene: -

CDR3 protein: CASSQDNYYEQEAFF
V gene: TRBV14
J gene: TRBJ1-1
CDR3 length: 15
D gene: -

CDR3 protein: CASSYRTDPRDQYF
V gene: TRBV6-5
J gene: TRBJ2-5
CDR3 length: 14
D gene: -

CDR3 protein: CASSPTLTGNQPQHF
V gene: TRBV7-6
J gene: TRBJ1-5
CDR3 length: 15
D gene: -

CDR3 protein: CASTPGATTYNSPLHF
V gene: TRBV19
J gene: TRBJ1-6
CDR3 length: 16
D gene: -

CDR3 protein: CASSTLPGRDEQFF
V gene: TRBV27
J gene: TRBJ2-1
CDR3 length: 14
D gene: -

CDR3 protein: CALYSGAAYGYTF
V gene: TRBV6-6
J gene: TRBJ1-2
CDR3 length: 13
D gene: -

CDR3 protein: CATSRPGTGFVEQYF
V gene: TRBV15
J gene: TRBJ2-7
CDR3 length: 15
D gene: TRBD1

CDR3 protein: CASRKLSYNEQFF
V gene: TRBV6-5
J gene: TRBJ2-1
CDR3 length: 13
D gene: -

CDR3 protein: CAISDGGNEQFF
V gene: TRBV10-3
J gene: TRBJ2-1
CDR3 length: 12
D gene: -

CDR3 protein: CASSFSALIQETQYF
V gene: TRBV12-3/TRBV12-4
J gene: TRBJ2-5
CDR3 length: 15
D gene: -

CDR3 protein: CASSFLGGYEQYF
V gene: TRBV12-3/TRBV12-4
J gene: TRBJ2-7
CDR3 length: 13
D gene: -